The table lists the clone carrying this T cell receptor (beta chain) with a few counts. Its antigen remains unidentified. Each CDR3 protein is one row after TCRdb ran MiXCR on the 5' RACE reads. The sample shows approximately 230,000 distinct CDR3 sequences, 5.5% to 7.5% of them seen only once. The data belong to a study of identical twins. General study results and limits: Those out-of-frame alpha sequences shared by twins showed an excess of low generation probability.

Per the germline V gene, CDR1 is SEHNR and CDR2 is FQNEAQ (reference sequence). The CDR3 is made up of 14 amino acids. Germline trimming cut 5 bases from V and 10 bases from J; bases unmatched to any gene: 11. The sample also formed part of further work on T cells expressing NK-cell markers. From that second work: Sorted CD3+CD56-NKG2C+, CD3+CD56+NKG2C+ and CD3+CD56+NKG2C- T cells supplied the TCR beta repertoires.

The V and J genes are TRBV7-9 and TRBJ2-7; 10 nucleotides align to TRBD2. Material: CD8+ T cells sorted from blood. This receptor was identified in a woman aged 18-29 years in good health. This chain's CDR3 is CASSATASGGEQYF. The DNA of the CDR3 is TGTGCCAGCAGCGCTACAGCGAGCGGGGGGGAACAGTACTTC.